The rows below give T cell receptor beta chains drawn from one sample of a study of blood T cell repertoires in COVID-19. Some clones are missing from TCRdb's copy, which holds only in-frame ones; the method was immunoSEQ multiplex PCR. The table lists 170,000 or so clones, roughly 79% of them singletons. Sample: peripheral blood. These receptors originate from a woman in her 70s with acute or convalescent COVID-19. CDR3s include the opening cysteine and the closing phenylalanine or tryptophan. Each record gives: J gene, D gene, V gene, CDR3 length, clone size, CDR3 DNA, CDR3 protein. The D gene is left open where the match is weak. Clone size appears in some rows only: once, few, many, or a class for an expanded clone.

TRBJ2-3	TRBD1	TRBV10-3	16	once	TGTGCCATACTCAGGGCGGGCAGGGGGTGGACAGATACGCAGTATTTT	CAILRAGRGWTDTQYF
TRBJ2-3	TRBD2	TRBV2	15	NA	TGTGCCAGCAGTTCCACAGGACTAGCGGGGGATACGCAGTATTTT	CASSSTGLAGDTQYF
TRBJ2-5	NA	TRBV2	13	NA	TGTGCCAGCATAGCGACTAGTCAAGAGACCCAGTACTTC	CASIATSQETQYF
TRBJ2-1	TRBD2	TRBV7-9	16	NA	TGTGCCAGCAGCATCCAGACTAGCGGGTCGTACAATGAGCAGTTCTTC	CASSIQTSGSYNEQFF
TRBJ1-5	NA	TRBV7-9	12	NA	TGTGCCAGCAGCCTCACAGATCAGCCCCAGCATTTT	CASSLTDQPQHF
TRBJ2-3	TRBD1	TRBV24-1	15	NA	TGTGCCACCAGGCCTCGACAGGGGGCTACAGATACGCAGTATTTT	CATRPRQGATDTQYF
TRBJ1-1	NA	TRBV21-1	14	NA	TGTGCCAGCAGCCCGCCAGGGGATGACACTGAAGCTTTCTTT	CASSPPGDDTEAFF
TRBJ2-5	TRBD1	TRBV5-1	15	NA	TGCGCCAGCAGCAGGGCCGGGACAGCCCAAGAGACCCAGTACTTC	CASSRAGTAQETQYF
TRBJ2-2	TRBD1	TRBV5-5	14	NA	TGTGCCAGCAGCTTCGACAGGGTAGGAGGGGAGCTGTTTTTT	CASSFDRVGGELFF
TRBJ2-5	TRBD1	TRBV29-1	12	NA	TGCAGCGTTCGTACAGGGGGAGAGACCCAGTACTTC	CSVRTGGETQYF
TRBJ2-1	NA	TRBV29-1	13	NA	TGCAGCGTTGGGGCCGTCCAAGACAATGAGCAGTTCTTC	CSVGAVQDNEQFF
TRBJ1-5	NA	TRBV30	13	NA	TGTGCCTGGAGTGTACAGGGTAATCAGCCCCAGCATTTT	CAWSVQGNQPQHF
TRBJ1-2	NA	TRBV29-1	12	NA	TGCAGCGTTGATGGGCAGAACTATGGCTACACCTTC	CSVDGQNYGYTF
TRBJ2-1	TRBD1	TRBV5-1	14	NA	TGCGCCAGCAGCCGACAGGACAGGTACAATGAGCAGTTCTTC	CASSRQDRYNEQFF
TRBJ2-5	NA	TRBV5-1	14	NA	TGCGCCAGCAGCTTGGATAGATCTCGGGAGACCCAGTACTTC	CASSLDRSRETQYF
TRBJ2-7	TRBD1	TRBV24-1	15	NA	TGTGCCACCAGTGATTCGGGACAGGGGATCGACGAGCAGTACTTC	CATSDSGQGIDEQYF
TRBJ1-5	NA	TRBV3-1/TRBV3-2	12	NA	TGTGCCAGCAGCCAGCTAGGTGAGCCCCAGCATTTT	CASSQLGEPQHF
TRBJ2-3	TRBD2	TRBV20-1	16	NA	TGCAGTGCTAGTCTCCAAATAGCGGGATGGGCAGATACGCAGTATTTT	CSASLQIAGWADTQYF
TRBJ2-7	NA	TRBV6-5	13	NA	TGTGCCAGCAGCGGGGGACAGTCCTACGAGCAGTACTTC	CASSGGQSYEQYF
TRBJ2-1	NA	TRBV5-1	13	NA	TGCGCCAGCAGCCCCTACGGGATAGGTGAGCAGTTCTTC	CASSPYGIGEQFF
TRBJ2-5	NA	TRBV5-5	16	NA	TGTGCCAGCAGCCGCAATCTAGAGCCAAGGAGGGAGACCCAGTACTTC	CASSRNLEPRRETQYF
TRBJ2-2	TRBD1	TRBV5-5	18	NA	TGTGCCAGCAGCTCGAATATGGGACAGGGGGGGTACACCGGGGAGCTGTTTTTT	CASSSNMGQGGYTGELFF
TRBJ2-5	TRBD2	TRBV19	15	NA	TGTGCCAGTAGTATCACTAGCGCGGGAGGGGAGACCCAGTACTTC	CASSITSAGGETQYF
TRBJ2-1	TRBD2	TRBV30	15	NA	TGTGCCTGGATGCCGGGCGGGAGCTCCTACAATGAGCAGTTCTTC	CAWMPGGSSYNEQFF
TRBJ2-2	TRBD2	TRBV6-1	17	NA	TGTGCCAGCAGTGTGACTAGCGGGAGAGTCGGCACCGGGGAGCTGTTTTTT	CASSVTSGRVGTGELFF
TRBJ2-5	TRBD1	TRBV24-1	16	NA	TGTGCCACCAGTGACCCTCCGGGACAGGGAGCAGAGACCCAGTACTTC	CATSDPPGQGAETQYF
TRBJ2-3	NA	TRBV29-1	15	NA	TGCAGCGTTGAAGATCCGACCCCAGGCGCAGATACGCAGTATTTT	CSVEDPTPGADTQYF
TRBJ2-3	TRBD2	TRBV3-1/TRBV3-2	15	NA	TGTGCCAGCGCTAGCGGGAGAATGCGCACAGATACGCAGTATTTT	CASASGRMRTDTQYF
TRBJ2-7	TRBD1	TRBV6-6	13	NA	TGTGCCAGCAGTTATCAGGGGGCTAACGAGCAGTACTTC	CASSYQGANEQYF
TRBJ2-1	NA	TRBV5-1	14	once	TGCGCCAGCAGCTTGGGGGCAGTATACAATGAGCAGTTCTTC	CASSLGAVYNEQFF
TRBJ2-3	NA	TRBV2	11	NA	TGTGCCAGCAGTTTAGAGAGTACGCAGTATTTT	CASSLESTQYF
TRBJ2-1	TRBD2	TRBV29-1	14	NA	TGCAGCGCCCACGGGACTAGGCGGTTCGGTGAGCAGTTCTTC	CSAHGTRRFGEQFF
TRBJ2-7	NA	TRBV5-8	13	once	TGTGCCAGCAGCGTCACAGGTCACTACGAGCAGTACTTC	CASSVTGHYEQYF
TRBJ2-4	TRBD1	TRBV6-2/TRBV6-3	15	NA	TGTGCCAGCAGTTACCCGGGACAGGTGAAAAACATTCAGTACTTC	CASSYPGQVKNIQYF
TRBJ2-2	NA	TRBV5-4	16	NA	TGTGCCAGCAGCTCCGGACAGATGAAAAGCACCGGGGAGCTGTTTTTT	CASSSGQMKSTGELFF
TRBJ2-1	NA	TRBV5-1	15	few	TGCGCCAGCAGCTTGCCCCAGGCCCCCTCCAATGAGCAGTTCTTC	CASSLPQAPSNEQFF
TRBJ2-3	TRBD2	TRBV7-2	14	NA	TGTGCCAGCAGCAAAAGGGACTACACAGATACGCAGTATTTT	CASSKRDYTDTQYF
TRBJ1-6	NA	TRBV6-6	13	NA	TGTGCCATGTCAACGGGTGGCGGGTCACCCCTCCACTTT	CAMSTGGGSPLHF
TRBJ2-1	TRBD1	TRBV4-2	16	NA	TGTGCCAGCAGCCAGGGGGGACAGGGGGCTAAGAATGAGCAGTTCTTC	CASSQGGQGAKNEQFF
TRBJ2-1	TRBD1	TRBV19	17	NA	TGTGCCAGTAGCACTTTCTCGGGACAGGGGGCTTCGAATGAGCAGTTCTTC	CASSTFSGQGASNEQFF
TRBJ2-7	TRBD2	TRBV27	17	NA	TGTGCCAGCAGTTTCCAACCGGGAGCGGGAGGTCTCTACGAGCAGTACTTC	CASSFQPGAGGLYEQYF
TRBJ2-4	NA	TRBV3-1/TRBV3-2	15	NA	TGTGCCAGCAGCCCGCTCAAAGACTCCCTTGGCATTCAGTACTTC	CASSPLKDSLGIQYF
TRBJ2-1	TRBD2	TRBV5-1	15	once	TGCGCCAGCAGCCCAGCGGGGACCTCCTACAATGAGCAGTTCTTC	CASSPAGTSYNEQFF
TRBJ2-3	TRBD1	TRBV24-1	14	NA	TGTGCCACCAGTGCGCAAGGGGGCCGAGATACGCAGTATTTT	CATSAQGGRDTQYF
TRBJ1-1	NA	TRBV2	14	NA	TGTGCCAGCAGTGTACGGGGGATGCTCGCTGAAGCTTTCTTT	CASSVRGMLAEAFF
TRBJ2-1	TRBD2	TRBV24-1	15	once	TGTGCCACCAGTGATGGTCGGGGGGTGGGCAATGAGCAGTTCTTC	CATSDGRGVGNEQFF
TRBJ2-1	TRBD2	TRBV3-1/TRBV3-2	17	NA	TGTGCCAGCAGCCAAGATCCTACTGGGACTAGCGTTAATGAGCAGTTCTTC	CASSQDPTGTSVNEQFF
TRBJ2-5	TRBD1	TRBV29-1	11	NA	TGCAGCACATACAGGGGGGAGACCCAGTACTTC	CSTYRGETQYF
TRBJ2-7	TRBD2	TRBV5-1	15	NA	TGCGCCAGCAGCTTGGAGGCTAGCGGGAGCTACGAGCAGTACTTC	CASSLEASGSYEQYF
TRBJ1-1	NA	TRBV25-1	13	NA	TGTGCCAGCAGTGCTTCCCACATTTCTGAAGCTTTCTTT	CASSASHISEAFF
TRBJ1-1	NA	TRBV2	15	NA	TGTGCCAGCAGTGATGGCAGGGTAATCCGTGCTGAAGCTTTCTTT	CASSDGRVIRAEAFF
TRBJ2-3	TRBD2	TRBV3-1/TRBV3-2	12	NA	TGTGCCGCTAGCGGTTCGGCAAATACGCAGTATTTT	CAASGSANTQYF